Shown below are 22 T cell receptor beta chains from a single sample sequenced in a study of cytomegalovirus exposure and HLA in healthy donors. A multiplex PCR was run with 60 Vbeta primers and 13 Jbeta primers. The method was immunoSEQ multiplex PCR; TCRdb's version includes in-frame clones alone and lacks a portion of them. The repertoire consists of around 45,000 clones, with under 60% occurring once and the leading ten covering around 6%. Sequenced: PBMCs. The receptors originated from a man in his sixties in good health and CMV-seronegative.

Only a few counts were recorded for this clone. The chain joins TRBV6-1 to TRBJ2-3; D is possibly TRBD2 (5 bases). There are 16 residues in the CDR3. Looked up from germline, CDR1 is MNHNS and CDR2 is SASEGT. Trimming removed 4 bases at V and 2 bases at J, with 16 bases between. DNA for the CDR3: TGTGCCAGCAGTGCCCGAATAGACGGGGTCACAGATACGCAGTATTTT. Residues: CASSARIDGVTDTQYF.

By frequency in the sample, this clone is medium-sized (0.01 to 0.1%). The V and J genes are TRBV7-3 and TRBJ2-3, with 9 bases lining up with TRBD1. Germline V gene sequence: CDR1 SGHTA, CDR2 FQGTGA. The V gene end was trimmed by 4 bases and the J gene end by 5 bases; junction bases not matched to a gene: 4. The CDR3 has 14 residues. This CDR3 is CASSSGQGLDTQYF. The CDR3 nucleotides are TGTGCCAGCAGCTCGGGACAGGGATTAGATACGCAGTATTTT.

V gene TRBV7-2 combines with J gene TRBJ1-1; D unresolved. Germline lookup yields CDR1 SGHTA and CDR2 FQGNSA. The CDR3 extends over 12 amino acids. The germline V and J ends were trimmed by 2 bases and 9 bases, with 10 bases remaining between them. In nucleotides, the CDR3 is TGTGCCAGCAGCTTATCGGGGTTTCAAGCTTTCTTT. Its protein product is CASSLSGFQAFF. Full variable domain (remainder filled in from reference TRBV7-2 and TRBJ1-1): GAGVSQSPSNKVTEKGKDVELRCDPISGHTALYWYRQSLGQGLEFLIYFQGNSAPDKSGLPSDRFSAERTGGSVSTLTIQRTQQEDSAVYLCASSLSGFQAFFGQGTRLTVV.

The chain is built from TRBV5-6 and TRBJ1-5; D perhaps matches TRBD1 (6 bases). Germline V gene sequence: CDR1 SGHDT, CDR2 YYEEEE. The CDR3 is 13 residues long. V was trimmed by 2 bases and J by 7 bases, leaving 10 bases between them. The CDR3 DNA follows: TGTGCCAGCAGCTTCAGGGGCGGACAGCCCCAGCATTTT. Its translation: CASSFRGGQPQHF.

Here the CDR3 DNA reads TGTGCCAGCGGACAGTTGGACCTAAACACTGAAGCTTTCTTT. Protein product: CASGQLDLNTEAFF. V is TRBV7-6 and J is TRBJ1-1; a weak D match, TRBD1 (6 bases). The V and J ends lost 8 bases and 2 bases respectively, with 15 bases between them. Germline V CDR1 and CDR2: SGHVS, FNYEAQ. CDR3 length equals 14 residues.

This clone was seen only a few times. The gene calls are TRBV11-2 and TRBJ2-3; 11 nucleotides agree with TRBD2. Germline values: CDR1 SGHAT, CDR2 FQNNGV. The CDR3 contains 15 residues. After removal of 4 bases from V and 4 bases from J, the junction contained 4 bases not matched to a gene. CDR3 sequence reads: CASSSLSGRADTQYF. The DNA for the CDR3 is TGTGCCAGCAGCTCCCTTAGCGGGAGGGCAGATACGCAGTATTTT.

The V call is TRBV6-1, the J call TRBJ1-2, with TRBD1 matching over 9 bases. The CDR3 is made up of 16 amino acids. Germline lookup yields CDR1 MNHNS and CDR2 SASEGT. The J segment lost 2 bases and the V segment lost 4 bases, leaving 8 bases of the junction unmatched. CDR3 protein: CASSVIIGQGNYGYTF. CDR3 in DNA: TGTGCCAGCAGTGTTATAATTGGACAGGGGAACTATGGCTACACCTTC.

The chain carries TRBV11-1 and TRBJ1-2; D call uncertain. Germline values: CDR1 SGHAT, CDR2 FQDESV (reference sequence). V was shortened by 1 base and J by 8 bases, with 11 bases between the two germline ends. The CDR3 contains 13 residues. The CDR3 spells CASSLVGETGYTF. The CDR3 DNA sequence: TGTGCCAGCAGCTTAGTTGGGGAGACGGGCTACACCTTC.

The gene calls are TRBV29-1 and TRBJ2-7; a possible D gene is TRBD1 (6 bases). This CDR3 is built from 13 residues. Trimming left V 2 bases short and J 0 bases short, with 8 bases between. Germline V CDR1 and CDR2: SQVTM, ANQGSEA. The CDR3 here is CSVEPDSSYEQYF. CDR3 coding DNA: TGCAGCGTTGAACCGGACAGCTCCTACGAGCAGTACTTC.

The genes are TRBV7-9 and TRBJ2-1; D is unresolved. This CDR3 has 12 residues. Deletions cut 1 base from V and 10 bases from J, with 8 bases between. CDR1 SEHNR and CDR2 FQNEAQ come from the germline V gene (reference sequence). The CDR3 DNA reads TGTGCCAGCAGCTTAGGAGTCCGCGAGCAGTTCTTC. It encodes CASSLGVREQFF.

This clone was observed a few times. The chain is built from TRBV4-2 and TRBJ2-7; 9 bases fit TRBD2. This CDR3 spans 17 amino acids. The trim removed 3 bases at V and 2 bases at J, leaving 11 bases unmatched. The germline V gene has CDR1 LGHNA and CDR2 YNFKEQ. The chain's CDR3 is CASSQGGSTSGTYEQYF. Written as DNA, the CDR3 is TGTGCCAGCAGCCAGGGGGGATCGACTAGCGGAACCTACGAGCAGTACTTC.

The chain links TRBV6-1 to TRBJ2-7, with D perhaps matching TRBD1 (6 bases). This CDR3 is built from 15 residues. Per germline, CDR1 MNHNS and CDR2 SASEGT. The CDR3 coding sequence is TGTGCTGCGCGTCCCCAAGGACAGCCCTTCTACGAGCAGTACTTC. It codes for CAARPQGQPFYEQYF.

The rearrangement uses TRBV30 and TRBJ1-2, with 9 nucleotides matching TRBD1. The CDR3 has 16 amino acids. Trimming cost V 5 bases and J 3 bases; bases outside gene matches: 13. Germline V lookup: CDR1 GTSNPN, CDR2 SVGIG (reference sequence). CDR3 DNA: TGTGCCTGGCGGAGAGACAGGGGGAACCCTGACTATGGCTACACCTTC. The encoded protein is CAWRRDRGNPDYGYTF.

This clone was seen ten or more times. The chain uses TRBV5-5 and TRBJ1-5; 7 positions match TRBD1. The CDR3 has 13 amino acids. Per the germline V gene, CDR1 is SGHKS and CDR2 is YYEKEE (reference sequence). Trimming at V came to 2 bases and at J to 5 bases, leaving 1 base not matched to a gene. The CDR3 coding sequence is TGTGCCAGCAGCTTACAGGGGTATCAGCCCCAGCATTTT. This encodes CASSLQGYQPQHF.

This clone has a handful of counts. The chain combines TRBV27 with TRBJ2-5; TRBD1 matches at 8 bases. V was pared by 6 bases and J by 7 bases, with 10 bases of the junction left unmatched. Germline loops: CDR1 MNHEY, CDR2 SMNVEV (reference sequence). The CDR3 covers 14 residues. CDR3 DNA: TGTGCCAGCAGCACTCGACAGGGGAGCGGGACCCAGTACTTC. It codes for CASSTRQGSGTQYF.

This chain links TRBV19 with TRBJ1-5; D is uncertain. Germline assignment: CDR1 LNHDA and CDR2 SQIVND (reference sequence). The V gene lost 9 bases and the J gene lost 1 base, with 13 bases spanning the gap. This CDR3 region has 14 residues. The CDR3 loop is CASKIRESNQPQHF. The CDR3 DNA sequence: TGTGCCAGCAAGATTAGAGAGAGCAATCAGCCCCAGCATTTT.

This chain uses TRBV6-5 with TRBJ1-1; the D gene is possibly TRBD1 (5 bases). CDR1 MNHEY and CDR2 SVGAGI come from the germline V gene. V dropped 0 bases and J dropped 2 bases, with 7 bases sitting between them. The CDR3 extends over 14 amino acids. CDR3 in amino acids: CASSYSTANTEAFF. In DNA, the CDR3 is TGTGCCAGCAGTTACTCGACAGCTAACACTGAAGCTTTCTTT.

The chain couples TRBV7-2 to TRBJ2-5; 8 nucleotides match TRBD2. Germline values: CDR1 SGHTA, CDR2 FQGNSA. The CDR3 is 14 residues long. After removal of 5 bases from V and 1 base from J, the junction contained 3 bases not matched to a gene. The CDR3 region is CASSPGGAQETQYF. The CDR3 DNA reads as TGTGCCAGCAGCCCGGGGGGGGCCCAAGAGACCCAGTACTTC.

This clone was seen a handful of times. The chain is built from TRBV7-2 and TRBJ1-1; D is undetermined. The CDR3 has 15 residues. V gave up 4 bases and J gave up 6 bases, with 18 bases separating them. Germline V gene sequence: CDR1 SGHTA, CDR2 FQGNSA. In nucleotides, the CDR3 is TGTGCCAGCAGCTCCCGAGACAAAAGATTCGCTGAAGCTTTCTTT. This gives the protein CASSSRDKRFAEAFF.

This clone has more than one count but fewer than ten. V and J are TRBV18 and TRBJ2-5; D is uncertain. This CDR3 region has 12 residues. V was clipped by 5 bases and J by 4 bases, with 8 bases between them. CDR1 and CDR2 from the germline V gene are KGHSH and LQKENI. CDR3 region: CASSSNLETQYF. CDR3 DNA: TGTGCCAGCTCATCTAACCTAGAGACCCAGTACTTC.

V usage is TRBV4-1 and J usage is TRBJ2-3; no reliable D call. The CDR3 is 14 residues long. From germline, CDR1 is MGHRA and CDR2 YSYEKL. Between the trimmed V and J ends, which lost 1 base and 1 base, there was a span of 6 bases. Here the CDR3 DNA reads TGCGCCAGCAGCCAAGTGGGCGGCACAGATACGCAGTATTTT. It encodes CASSQVGGTDTQYF.

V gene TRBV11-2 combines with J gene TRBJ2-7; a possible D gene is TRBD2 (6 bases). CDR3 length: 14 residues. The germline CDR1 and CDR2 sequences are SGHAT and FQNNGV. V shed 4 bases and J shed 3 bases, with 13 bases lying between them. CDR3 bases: TGTGCCAGCAGCTCGGGACTGATCCTCTACGAGCAGTACTTC. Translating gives CASSSGLILYEQYF.